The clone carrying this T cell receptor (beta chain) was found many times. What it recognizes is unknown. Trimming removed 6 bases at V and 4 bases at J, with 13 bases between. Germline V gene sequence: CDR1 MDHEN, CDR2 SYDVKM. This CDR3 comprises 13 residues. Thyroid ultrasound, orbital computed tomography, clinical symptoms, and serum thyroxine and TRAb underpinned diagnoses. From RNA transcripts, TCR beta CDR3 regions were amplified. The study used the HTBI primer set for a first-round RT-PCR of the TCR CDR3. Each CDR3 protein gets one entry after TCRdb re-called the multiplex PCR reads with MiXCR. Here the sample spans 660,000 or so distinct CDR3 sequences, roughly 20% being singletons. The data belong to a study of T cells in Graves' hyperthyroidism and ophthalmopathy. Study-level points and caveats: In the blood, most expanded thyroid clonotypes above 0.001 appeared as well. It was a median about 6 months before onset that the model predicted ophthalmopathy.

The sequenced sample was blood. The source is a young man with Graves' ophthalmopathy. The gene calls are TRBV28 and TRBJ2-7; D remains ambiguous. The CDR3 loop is CASSQTPSYEQYF. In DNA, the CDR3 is TGTGCCAGCAGCCAAACCCCGAGTTACGAGCAGTACTTC.